Described below is a single TCR beta chain sequence and its context. Its specificity is not known. The data are from a study of T cells in Graves' hyperthyroidism and ophthalmopathy. TCR beta CDR3 regions were amplified from RNA transcripts. HTBI primers were the set used in a first-round RT-PCR of the TCR CDR3. TCRdb reanalysed the multiplex PCR reads using MiXCR and keeps one entry per CDR3 protein. The top ten clones hold around 79% of a sample with under 400,000 distinct CDR3 sequences, around 25% of them seen once. Study-wide results and limits: Ophthalmopathy and stable hyperthyroidism were told apart by a 13 V-J model. Blood also showed most of the thyroid clonotypes that were expanded above 0.001.

The sample consisted of blood. The TCR comes from a man aged 45-65 years with Graves' hyperthyroidism.

DNA of the CDR3: TGTGCCAGCAGACTGGGAGGGGGCCGTGGCTACACCTTC. Translated: CASRLGGGRGYTF. The chain links TRBV2 to TRBJ1-2, with 7 nucleotides matching TRBD1. The V gene's germline CDR1 is SNHLY and CDR2 FYNNEI. The CDR3 spans 13 residues. Unmatched junction bases numbered 8, after V lost 6 bases and J lost 7 bases.